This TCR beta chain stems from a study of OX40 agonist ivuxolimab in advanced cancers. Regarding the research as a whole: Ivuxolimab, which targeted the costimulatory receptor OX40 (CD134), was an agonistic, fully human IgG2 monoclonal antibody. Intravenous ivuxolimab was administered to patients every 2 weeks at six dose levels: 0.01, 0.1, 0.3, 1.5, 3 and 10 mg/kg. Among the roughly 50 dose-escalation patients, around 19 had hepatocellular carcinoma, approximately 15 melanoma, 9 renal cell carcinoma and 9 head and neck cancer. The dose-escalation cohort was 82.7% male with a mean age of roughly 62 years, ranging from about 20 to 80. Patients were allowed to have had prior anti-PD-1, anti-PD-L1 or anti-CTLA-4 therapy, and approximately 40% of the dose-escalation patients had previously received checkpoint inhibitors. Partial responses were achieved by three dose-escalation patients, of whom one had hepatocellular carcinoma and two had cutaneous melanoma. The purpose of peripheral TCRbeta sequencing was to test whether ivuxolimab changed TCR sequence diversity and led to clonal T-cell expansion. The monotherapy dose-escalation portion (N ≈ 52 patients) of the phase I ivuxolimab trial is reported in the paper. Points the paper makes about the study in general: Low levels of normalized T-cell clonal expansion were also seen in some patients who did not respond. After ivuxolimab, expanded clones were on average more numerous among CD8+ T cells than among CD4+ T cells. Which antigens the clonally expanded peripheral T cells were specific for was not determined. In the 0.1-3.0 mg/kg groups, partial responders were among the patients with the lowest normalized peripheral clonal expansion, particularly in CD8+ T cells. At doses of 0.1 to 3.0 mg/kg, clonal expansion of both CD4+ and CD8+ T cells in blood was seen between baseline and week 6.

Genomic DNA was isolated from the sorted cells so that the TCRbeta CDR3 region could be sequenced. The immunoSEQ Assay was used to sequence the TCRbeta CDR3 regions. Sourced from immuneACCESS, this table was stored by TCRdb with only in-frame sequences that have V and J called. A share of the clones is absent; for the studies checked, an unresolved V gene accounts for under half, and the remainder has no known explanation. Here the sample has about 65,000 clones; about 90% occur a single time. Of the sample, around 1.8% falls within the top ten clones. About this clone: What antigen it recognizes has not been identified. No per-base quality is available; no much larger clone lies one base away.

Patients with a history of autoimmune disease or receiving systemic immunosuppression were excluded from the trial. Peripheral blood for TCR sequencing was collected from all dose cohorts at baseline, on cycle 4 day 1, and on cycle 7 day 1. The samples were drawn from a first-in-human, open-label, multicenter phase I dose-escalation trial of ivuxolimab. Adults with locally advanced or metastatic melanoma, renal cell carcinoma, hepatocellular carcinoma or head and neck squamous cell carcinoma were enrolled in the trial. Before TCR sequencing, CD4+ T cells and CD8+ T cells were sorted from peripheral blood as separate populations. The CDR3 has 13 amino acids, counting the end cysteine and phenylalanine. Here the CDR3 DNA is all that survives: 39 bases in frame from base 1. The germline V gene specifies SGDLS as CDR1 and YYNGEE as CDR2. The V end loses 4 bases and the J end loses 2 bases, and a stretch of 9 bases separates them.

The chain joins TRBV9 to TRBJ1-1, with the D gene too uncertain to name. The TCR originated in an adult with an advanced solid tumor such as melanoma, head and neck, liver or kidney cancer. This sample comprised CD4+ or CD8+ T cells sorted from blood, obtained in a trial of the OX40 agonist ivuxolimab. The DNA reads TGTGCCAGCAGCCGAGCACGAAACACTGAAGCTTTCTTT. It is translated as CASSRARNTEAFF.